Sequencing of this TCR beta chain was carried out in a study of blood T cell repertoires in COVID-19. Looking at the study overall: Italy, Spain and the United States were the sources of the convalescent and acute COVID-19 samples. Sample material is recorded as cDNA or gDNA derived from T cells, B-cell-depleted T cells, or PBMCs.

Original data processing: Estimates of nucleated cell counts were drawn from the amplification of reference gene primers. The repertoire was sequenced with immunoSEQ multiplex PCR; TCRdb's copy has only in-frame clones and lacks some. V, J and clone size are those of that table, while D and trimming were read from the DNA. The sample has some 300,000 clones, about 87% seen once. The CDR3 is 13 amino acids. From germline, CDR1 is MDHEN and CDR2 SYDVKM. The junction had 6 bases not matched to a gene; V was cut back by 7 bases and J by 3 bases. Sequencing was performed on peripheral blood. This clonotype was sampled from a man between 65 and 79 years old with acute or convalescent COVID-19. The chain joins TRBV28 to TRBJ2-7, with TRBD1 matching 7 bases. CDR3 residues: CASKRQGRYEQYF. CDR3 DNA sequence: TGTGCCAGCAAACGACAGGGTCGCTACGAGCAGTACTTC.